A single sample is the source of the 8 T cell receptor beta chains below, sequenced in a study of identical twins. TCRdb reprocessed the 5' RACE reads with MiXCR, giving one entry per CDR3 protein. Of about 520,000 distinct CDR3 sequences listed, approximately 22% are singletons. In addition, the sample was reused for a study of T cells expressing NK-cell markers.

The sequenced sample was CD4+ T cells sorted from blood. The receptors stem from a woman aged 18-29 years in good health.

The V gene is TRBV20-1, the J gene TRBJ2-5; D is ambiguous. The CDR3 runs 13 residues. The germline V and J ends were trimmed by 3 bases and 9 bases, with 17 bases remaining between them. Germline V gene sequence: CDR1 DFQATT, CDR2 SNEGSKA (reference sequence). The CDR3 is CSASLLEVMAQYF. Written as DNA, the CDR3 is TGCAGTGCTAGCCTTTTAGAGGTTATGGCCCAGTACTTC.

This clonotype was observed a few times. The chain couples TRBV10-3 to TRBJ2-5; the match to TRBD2 covers 10 bases. J gave up 4 bases and V 0 bases, and 11 bases lay outside the gene matches. Per the germline V gene, CDR1 is ENHRY and CDR2 is SYGVKD. This CDR3 contains 18 residues. CDR3 DNA: TGTGCCATCAGTGAGTCGATTCGCCAGCGGGGGGGAGGAGAGACCCAGTACTTC. Translation: CAISESIRQRGGGETQYF.

The sample holds many counts of this clonotype. This chain's CDR3 is CASSQLTINNEQFF. The DNA for the CDR3 is TGCGCCAGCAGCCAATTGACTATTAACAATGAGCAGTTCTTC. The chain links TRBV4-1 to TRBJ2-1, with a possible D match to TRBD2 (5 bases). The germline gives CDR1 MGHRA, CDR2 YSYEKL. This CDR3 region has 14 residues. V dropped 2 bases and J dropped 5 bases, with 10 bases sitting between them.

This chain joins TRBV5-1 and TRBJ2-7, with a tentative D call TRBD2 (5 bases). The V end was cut by 4 bases, the J end by 7 bases, with 18 bases between. CDR1 is SGHRS and CDR2 is YFSETQ in the germline V gene. This CDR3 has 14 residues. CDR3 sequence (DNA): TGCGCCAGCAGCGTACCCACTAGGACGGCGGAGCAGTACTTC. Its translation: CASSVPTRTAEQYF.

This clonotype was seen ten or more times. The chain employs TRBV27 and TRBJ2-1; TRBD2 aligns across 9 bases. The CDR3 has 15 residues. The V gene end was trimmed by 10 bases and the J gene end by 3 bases; junction bases not matched to a gene: 10. Germline V CDR1 and CDR2: MNHEY, SMNVEV (reference sequence). DNA for the CDR3: TGTGCCACCTCCGGGTATAGCGGGAGCTACAATGAGCAGTTCTTC. It encodes CATSGYSGSYNEQFF.

This clonotype was counted a few times. The chain carries TRBV11-2 and TRBJ2-1; 16 bases fit TRBD2. This CDR3 contains 19 residues. Germline V CDR1 and CDR2: SGHAT, FQNNGV. V shed 5 bases and J 9 bases; nucleotides not matched to a gene: 16. As DNA, the CDR3 is TGTGCCAGCAGCAAAAGGGGACTAGCGGGGGGGAGAGGAGGGTCTGAGCAGTTCTTC. It yields the protein CASSKRGLAGGRGGSEQFF.

The chain is built from TRBV12-3 or TRBV12-4 and TRBJ1-1, with D uncertain. Trimming took off 7 bases at V and 4 bases at J, with 10 bases between the two ends. The CDR3 totals 12 residues. Written as DNA, the CDR3 is TGTGCCAGCACCCCCTCTGGCACTGAAGCTTTCTTT. This encodes CASTPSGTEAFF.

A few counts support this clonotype. The chain joins TRBV7-2 to TRBJ1-1; 8 nucleotides match TRBD1. The CDR3 runs to 15 residues. Per germline, CDR1 SGHTA and CDR2 FQGNSA. V lost 6 bases, J lost 1 base, and 7 bases stayed unmatched. The CDR3 here is CASRKFTGGNTEAFF. In DNA, the CDR3 is TGTGCCAGCAGAAAATTCACAGGGGGGAACACTGAAGCTTTCTTT.